This T cell receptor (beta chain) was retrieved from a study of T cell repertoires in cytomegalovirus infection. Study information: In public TCR beta signatures, there were indications of both CMV infection and matching HLA type.

TCRdb independently ran MiXCR on the reads; one entry per CDR3 protein. The sample holds approximately 83,000 distinct CDR3 sequences; about 24% are singletons and the top ten take approximately 48%. This clonotype showed up many times. Its antigen is not known. The CDR3 extends over 15 amino acids. V shed 8 bases, J shed 1 base, and the junction held 9 bases outside the gene matches. The sample consisted of CD8+ T cells from cultured PBMCs, taken from culture after CMV antigen stimulation. The TCR was taken from a human donor in good health (CMV status not recorded). Some clones in this sample may be carry-over from other donors' samples. The V gene is TRBV12-3 or TRBV12-4, the J gene TRBJ2-7; 9 bases are a match to TRBD1. DNA for the CDR3: TGTGCCAGCGCTGGAGGGACAGGGAGTTCCTACGAGCAGTACTTC. It translates to CASAGGTGSSYEQYF.